This is a list of T cell receptor beta chains from one sample in a study of cytomegalovirus exposure and HLA in healthy donors. Produced via immunoSEQ multiplex PCR; TCRdb's table is partial and in-frame only. The sample spans approximately 58,000 clones; the ten largest clones claim roughly 9.6%. The sequencing input was PBMCs. These receptors all stem from a woman in her 50s in good health and CMV-seropositive. CDR3s include the opening cysteine and the closing phenylalanine or tryptophan.

v_call cdr3_length cdr3_aa
TRBV7-8 16 CASSLGGTARNYGYTF
TRBV27 16 CASSPLQGAGANVLTF
TRBV20-1 11 CSASTDIIQYF
TRBV10-2 15 CASSESAGGLYEQYF
TRBV10-1 13 CASSEQGNTEAFF
TRBV7-2 15 CASSYGGPRTDTQYF
TRBV9 16 CASSAEGVPGTGELFF
TRBV28 15 CASNYQDRPGNTIYF
TRBV18 15 CASSPPLQANTEAFF
TRBV13 14 CASKRWGGASGYTF
TRBV18 13 CASSQGYQETQYF
TRBV27 15 CASRTRGQASQPQHF
TRBV29-1 12 CSANQGNYGYTF
TRBV9 16 CASSVEGVTYNSPLHF
TRBV10-1 13 CASSDGGTYEQYF
TRBV6-1 15 CASSEGRGEVDEQYF
TRBV6-1 14 CASSTSGTYNEQFF
TRBV12-5 15 CASGLVGADRGEAFF
TRBV19 14 CASASTGGTGELFF
TRBV30 15 CAWSSDSPGYNEQFF
TRBV5-1 14 CASSLSRGNYGYTF
TRBV28 14 CASSRALTEDTQYF
TRBV9 15 CASSAIQGTNEKLFF
TRBV7-9 15 CASSLEGAGYNEQFF
TRBV5-1 15 CASSPYSSGANVLTF
TRBV2 13 CANPTGRTDTQYF
TRBV9 14 CASSARTGSEKLFF
TRBV6-1 16 CASSENGGRDYYGYTF
TRBV5-4 15 CASSSGLAGGYEQYF
TRBV7-9 16 CASSPGQSSVTDTQYF
TRBV5-6 14 CASSFGQSTGELFF
TRBV7-9 13 CASSPGRGYGYTF
TRBV29-1 15 CSVEGDRGLNTEAFF
TRBV5-1 15 CASSNSGRGRETQYF
TRBV19 15 CASSLSGFSYNEQFF
TRBV5-1 16 CASSLKLAAAQETQYF
TRBV5-6 17 CASSFRGSPAGANVLTF
TRBV28 15 CASSLGTGDNYEQYF
TRBV28 12 CASSSQSYGYTF
TRBV7-9 16 CASSHGWGGWQETQYF
TRBV19 16 CASTSRDSNLQETQYF
TRBV14 16 CASSQDGGEPNEKLFF
TRBV5-1 16 CASSLRLAGGGETQYF
TRBV28 16 CASSSGGDSDYYEQYF
TRBV19 14 CASSPERGGDTQYF